The 32 T cell receptor beta chains reported below all come from one sample, sequenced in a study of blood T cell repertoires in COVID-19. Profiled with immunoSEQ multiplex PCR; TCRdb holds only in-frame clones, not every one. The sample has approximately 210,000 clones; about 85% are singletons. Sequencing was done on a sample of peripheral blood. The receptors here all came from a woman aged 80 or over with COVID-19, enrolled during active disease.

This clone was detected a few times. The chain links TRBV28 to TRBJ2-2; tentative D call: TRBD1 (5 bases). V dropped 3 bases and J dropped 3 bases, with 11 bases sitting between them. CDR3 length: 15 amino acids. From germline, CDR1 is MDHEN and CDR2 SYDVKM. In DNA, the CDR3 is TGTGCCAGCAGTTTCGTCAGGGCATACACCGGGGAGCTGTTTTTT. This gives the protein CASSFVRAYTGELFF.

In its sample, this clone was seen once. The rearrangement links TRBV12-3 or TRBV12-4 to TRBJ1-1, with D maybe TRBD1 (5 bases). V lost 6 bases and J 3 bases, leaving 11 bases between the germline ends. This CDR3 has 13 amino acids. CDR3 sequence (DNA): TGTGCCAGCAGACGAGCAGGGTACACTGAAGCTTTCTTT. Its translation: CASRRAGYTEAFF.

The chain is built from TRBV5-1 and TRBJ2-5; 11 bases map to TRBD1. CDR3 size: 15 residues. The germline V gene encodes CDR1 SGHRS and CDR2 YFSETQ. V lost 4 bases to trimming and J lost 4 bases; unmatched junction nucleotides: 6. DNA of the CDR3: TGCGCCAGCAGCCGAGGACAGGGGGCGAGAGAGACCCAGTACTTC. Translated: CASSRGQGARETQYF. Based on the CDR3 plus reference TRBV5-1 and TRBJ2-5, the full variable domain is KAGVTQTPRYLIKTRGQQVTLSCSPISGHRSVSWYQQTPGQGLQFLFEYFSETQRNKGNFPGRFSGRQFSNSRSEMNVSTLELGDSALYLCASSRGQGARETQYFGPGTRLLVL.

The chain uses TRBV6-5 and TRBJ1-1; D gene uncertain. CDR1 MNHEY and CDR2 SVGAGI come from the germline V gene. The CDR3 has 14 residues. V was pared by 8 bases and J by 5 bases, with 18 bases between. The CDR3 region is CASCGGTVGTEAFF. The CDR3 nucleotides are TGTGCCAGCTGCGGAGGTACCGTGGGGACTGAAGCTTTCTTT.

This clone occurred a few times. This chain links TRBV3-1 (or the pseudogene TRBV3-2) with TRBJ1-1; 7 bases agree with TRBD1. V was pared by 1 base and J by 1 base, with 3 bases of the junction left unmatched. Looked up from germline, CDR1 is LGHDT and CDR2 is YNNKEL (reference sequence). The CDR3 loop spans 15 amino acids. CDR3 sequence reads: CASSQGGQENTEAFF. In DNA form, the CDR3 reads TGTGCCAGCAGCCAAGGCGGACAGGAGAACACTGAAGCTTTCTTT.

The rearrangement uses TRBV7-2 and TRBJ1-6; no reliable D call. Germline V gene sequence: CDR1 SGHTA, CDR2 FQGNSA. The CDR3 contains 15 residues. Trimming shortened V by 4 bases and J by 4 bases, and 11 bases separated the two germline ends. The CDR3 sequence is CASSWDGRYNSPLHF. CDR3 nucleotides: TGTGCCAGCAGCTGGGATGGGAGGTATAATTCACCCCTCCACTTT.

The rearrangement uses TRBV5-5 and TRBJ1-3; TRBD1 might be the D (6 bases). V was pared by 0 bases and J by 2 bases, with 9 bases between. The CDR3 covers 15 residues. Germline V gene lookup returns CDR1 SGHKS and CDR2 YYEKEE (reference sequence). The DNA of the CDR3 is TGTGCCAGCAGCTTGGTTTGGGGGCCTGGAAACACCATATATTTT. Its protein product is CASSLVWGPGNTIYF.

The V call is TRBV5-4, the J call TRBJ2-6, with a weak D call TRBD2 (7 bases). Per the germline V gene, CDR1 is SGHNT and CDR2 is YYREEE (reference sequence). The ends were cut back, 4 bases at V and 2 bases at J, with 13 bases in the middle. The CDR3 runs to 16 residues. In DNA, the CDR3 is TGTGCCAGCAGCCCAGAGGGGGGGGCTGGGGCCAACGTCCTGACTTTC. Translation: CASSPEGGAGANVLTF. Supplemented by reference TRBV5-4 and TRBJ2-6, the full variable domain reads ETGVTQSPTHLIKTRGQQVTLRCSSQSGHNTVSWYQQALGQGPQFIFQYYREEENGRGNFPPRFSGLQFPNYSSELNVNALELDDSALYLCASSPEGGAGANVLTFGAGSRLTVL.

The CDR3 sequence: CASSLAGTGAEEQYV. DNA of the CDR3: TGCGCCAGCAGCCTAGCCGGGACAGGGGCAGAAGAGCAGTACGTC. The chain couples TRBV5-1 to TRBJ2-7, with 10 bases lining up with TRBD1. Looked up from germline, CDR1 is SGHRS and CDR2 is YFSETQ. This CDR3 region has 15 residues. The J segment lost 7 bases and the V segment lost 4 bases, leaving 11 bases of the junction unmatched.

The chain recombines TRBV20-1 with TRBJ2-1; 8 bases line up with TRBD2. This CDR3 comprises 18 residues. V shed 3 bases, J shed 7 bases, and the junction held 20 bases outside the gene matches. The germline V gene has CDR1 DFQATT and CDR2 SNEGSKA (reference sequence). CDR3 in amino acids: CSASLGAKGLAGRNEQFF. CDR3 nucleotide sequence: TGCAGTGCTAGTCTCGGGGCGAAAGGACTAGCAGGTCGGAATGAGCAGTTCTTC.

This clone is a singleton in its sample. The V gene is TRBV6-6, the J gene TRBJ1-3; 9 nucleotides align to TRBD1. Trimming cost V 6 bases and J 0 bases; bases outside gene matches: 3. This CDR3 spans 15 amino acids. Germline V gene sequence: CDR1 MNHNY, CDR2 SVGAGI (reference sequence). This CDR3 is CASRTDRGSGNTIYF. CDR3 nucleotides: TGTGCCAGCAGGACGGACAGGGGCTCTGGAAACACCATATATTTT.

This clone was counted a few times. The V and J genes are TRBV21-1 and TRBJ1-2. TRBV21-1 is labeled a pseudogene. This CDR3 region has 13 residues. The CDR3 nucleotides read TGTGCCAGCAGCAGGGGGGAGAACTATGGCTACACCTTC. It specifies CASSRGENYGYTF.

The chain combines TRBV7-2 with TRBJ2-2; 7 bases are shared with TRBD1. CDR1 is SGHTA, CDR2 FQGNSA, per germline. V shed 5 bases, J shed 5 bases, and the junction held 8 bases outside the gene matches. The CDR3 has 15 residues. The CDR3 loop is CASSQLYRGTGELFF. For the CDR3, the DNA is TGTGCCAGCAGCCAATTATACAGGGGAACCGGGGAGCTGTTTTTT.

CDR3 nucleotides: TGTGCCAGCAGCTTGACAGGGTCTGAAGCTTTCTTT. Amino acid sequence: CASSLTGSEAFF. The chain carries TRBV5-4 and TRBJ1-1, with a possible D match to TRBD1 (6 bases). Germline V lookup: CDR1 SGHNT, CDR2 YYREEE (reference sequence). This CDR3 has 12 residues. The V end lost 1 base, the J end lost 6 bases, and 7 bases lay between the germline ends.

The chain has TRBV10-3 and TRBJ1-4, with 9 positions matching TRBD1. V shed 0 bases, J shed 8 bases, and the junction held 4 bases outside the gene matches. The CDR3 consists of 15 residues. CDR1 is ENHRY and CDR2 is SYGVKD in the germline V gene. The CDR3 nucleotides are TGTGCCATCAGTGAGTCGACAGGGGGTAGGGAAAAACTGTTTTTT. Its protein product is CAISESTGGREKLFF.

This clone showed up just once. The chain employs TRBV5-5 and TRBJ1-1, with a weak D call TRBD1 (6 bases). Germline V CDR1 and CDR2: SGHKS, YYEKEE (reference sequence). Trimming shortened V by 4 bases and J by 1 base, and 14 bases separated the two germline ends. This CDR3 is 15 amino acids long. CDR3 sequence: CASSRWTDSNTEAFF. In DNA form, the CDR3 reads TGTGCCAGCAGCCGCTGGACAGACTCGAACACTGAAGCTTTCTTT.

Turning to this clone: At one end the junction does not follow the germline gene, possibly because of a read error. The chain recombines TRBV7-3 with TRBJ2-5, with 13 bases matching TRBD2. CDR1 is SGHTA, CDR2 FQGTGA, per germline. The CDR3 is 14 residues long. CDR3 sequence reads: CASSFTSGGDRLNF. The CDR3 coding sequence is TGTGCCAGCAGCTTCACTAGCGGGGGGGACAGACTAAACTTC.

The chain recombines TRBV7-3 with TRBJ1-1, with 7 positions matching TRBD1. J lost 5 bases, V lost 3 bases, and 9 bases had no gene match. The CDR3 runs 15 residues. The V gene's germline CDR1 is SGHTA and CDR2 FQGTGA. Here the CDR3 reads CASSFLGGALTEAFF. The CDR3 coding sequence is TGTGCCAGCAGCTTTTTAGGGGGCGCGTTGACTGAAGCTTTCTTT.

This chain joins TRBV24-1 and TRBJ2-1, with D perhaps TRBD2 (5 bases). Looked up from germline, CDR1 is KGHDR and CDR2 is SFDVKD. Trimming took off 9 bases at V and 9 bases at J, with 14 bases between the two ends. There are 12 residues in the CDR3. The CDR3 sequence: CATSDGSGEQFF. The CDR3 DNA sequence: TGTGCCACCTCCGATGGGAGTGGTGAGCAGTTCTTC.

About this clone itself: Distinct nucleotide sequences in the sample also encode this CDR3. The V and J genes are TRBV6-5 and TRBJ1-2; tentative D call: TRBD1 (5 bases). Looked up from germline, CDR1 is MNHEY and CDR2 is SVGAGI. The ends were cut back, 5 bases at V and 2 bases at J, with 9 bases in the middle. The CDR3 runs to 13 residues. The CDR3 here is CASSRQGNYGYTF. The CDR3 DNA reads TGTGCCAGCAGTCGGCAGGGAAACTATGGCTACACCTTC.

The J gene is TRBJ1-3, the V gene TRBV5-5, with 7 bases lining up with TRBD1. The length of the CDR3 is 17 residues. Germline V gene sequence: CDR1 SGHKS, CDR2 YYEKEE (reference sequence). V trimming: 4 bases; J trimming: 4 bases; junction bases outside the gene matches: 14. In DNA form, the CDR3 reads TGTGCCAGCAGCCCGATAGGGGGCTTCTCCATCGGAAACACCATATATTTT. It codes for CASSPIGGFSIGNTIYF.

The DNA for the CDR3 is TGTGCCACCTTGGGGGGTGATTCCTCCTACGAGCAGTACTTC. Residues: CATLGGDSSYEQYF. The rearrangement links TRBV6-5 to TRBJ2-7; maybe TRBD2 (6 bases). Germline assignment: CDR1 MNHEY and CDR2 SVGAGI. Trimming took off 10 bases at V and 0 bases at J, with 16 bases between the two ends. This CDR3 is 14 amino acids long.

CDR3: CAGEYNEQFF. CDR3 nucleotide sequence: TGTGCCGGGGAGTACAATGAGCAGTTCTTC. The chain uses TRBV6-5 and TRBJ2-1; D is possibly TRBD2 (5 bases). The CDR3 totals 10 residues. Trimming removed 11 bases from V and 4 bases from J, with 6 bases in between. Per the germline V gene, CDR1 is MNHEY and CDR2 is SVGAGI.

This chain uses TRBV28 with TRBJ2-7; TRBD1 agrees at 7 bases. Germline loops: CDR1 MDHEN, CDR2 SYDVKM. The CDR3 is made up of 14 amino acids. The V gene end was trimmed by 6 bases and the J gene end by 6 bases; junction bases not matched to a gene: 11. In DNA, the CDR3 is TGTGCCAGCAGGCCCCCGGGACAGTCAGGCGAGCAGTACTTC. This codes for CASRPPGQSGEQYF.

This clone was found a few times. The J gene is TRBJ1-5, the V gene TRBV19, with D perhaps matching TRBD1 (6 bases). Germline V gene data show CDR1 as LNHDA and CDR2 as SQIVND (reference sequence). With 4 bases removed from V and 4 bases from J, the gap between germline ends came to 14 bases. The CDR3 has 15 amino acids. In nucleotides, the CDR3 is TGTGCCAGTAGTAATATACAAGGGGGTAATCAGCCCCAGCATTTT. Its protein product is CASSNIQGGNQPQHF.

CDR3 DNA sequence: TGTGCCAGCAGTGAGGTTTGGGGGGGCGCAGCCCAGCATTTT. Amino acids: CASSEVWGGAAQHF. The rearrangement uses TRBV6-1 and TRBJ1-5; D is perhaps TRBD1 (6 bases). Germline assignment: CDR1 MNHNS and CDR2 SASEGT. The germline V and J ends were trimmed by 3 bases and 11 bases, with 17 bases remaining between them. The CDR3 has 14 amino acids.

The chain recombines TRBV24-1 with TRBJ1-2; 7 nucleotides align to TRBD1. The V gene end was trimmed by 2 bases and the J gene end by 13 bases; junction bases not matched to a gene: 9. Germline loops: CDR1 KGHDR, CDR2 SFDVKD. The CDR3 sequence is 13 residues long. The DNA of the CDR3 is TGTGCCACCAGTGATTCCCGGGACAGCCTATCCACCTTC. Amino acids: CATSDSRDSLSTF.

The chain recombines TRBV3-1 (or the pseudogene TRBV3-2) with TRBJ1-5; D is undetermined. The CDR3 is 14 amino acids. Germline V gene lookup returns CDR1 LGHDT and CDR2 YNNKEL (reference sequence). V was pared by 1 base and J by 7 bases, with 11 bases between. The CDR3 spells CASSQGSVRQPQHF. For the CDR3, the DNA is TGTGCCAGCAGCCAAGGTAGCGTGAGGCAGCCCCAGCATTTT.

This chain joins TRBV5-5 and TRBJ1-5; 9 positions match TRBD1. The germline V gene has CDR1 SGHKS and CDR2 YYEKEE (reference sequence). The CDR3 has 18 residues. The trim removed 3 bases at V and 1 base at J, leaving 11 bases unmatched. In DNA, the CDR3 is TGTGCCAGCAGCTCTGGACAGGGGATAGGATCAAGCAATCAGCCCCAGCATTTT. Translating it yields CASSSGQGIGSSNQPQHF. The full variable domain, in which reference TRBV5-5 and TRBJ1-5 provide the parts outside the CDR3, is DAGVTQSPTHLIKTRGQQVTLRCSPISGHKSVSWYQQVLGQGPQFIFQYYEKEERGRGNFPDRFSARQFPNYSSELNVNALLLGDSALYLCASSSGQGIGSSNQPQHFGDGTRLSIL.

The rearrangement links TRBV7-2 to TRBJ2-7; D might be TRBD2 (6 bases). V was shortened by 2 bases and J by 4 bases, with 15 bases between the two germline ends. There are 15 residues in the CDR3. The germline V gene encodes CDR1 SGHTA and CDR2 FQGNSA. The CDR3 nucleotides are TGTGCCAGCAGCTTACAACTTGGAGGGATATACGAGCAGTACTTC. Translated: CASSLQLGGIYEQYF.

This chain joins TRBV5-1 and TRBJ2-5; D is possibly TRBD2 (5 bases). The CDR3 is 14 residues long. Trimming left V 2 bases short and J 4 bases short, with 12 bases between. CDR1 is SGHRS and CDR2 is YFSETQ in the germline V gene. The CDR3 protein is CASSLYLAGETQYF. Written as DNA, the CDR3 is TGCGCCAGCAGCTTATACCTAGCTGGAGAGACCCAGTACTTC.

The rearrangement joins TRBV9 to TRBJ1-3; no clear D. The germline V gene encodes CDR1 SGDLS and CDR2 YYNGEE. Trimming took 3 bases from V and 4 from J, leaving 14 bases between them. This CDR3 has 15 residues. The CDR3 DNA follows: TGTGCCAGCAGCGGAACTGGTGATTCGGGAAACACCATATATTTT. Translated: CASSGTGDSGNTIYF. Full variable domain (outside the CDR3, taken from reference TRBV9 and TRBJ1-3): DSGVTQTPKHLITATGQRVTLRCSPRSGDLSVYWYQQSLDQGLQFLIQYYNGEERAKGNILERFSAQQFPDLHSELNLSSLELGDSALYFCASSGTGDSGNTIYFGEGSWLTVV.